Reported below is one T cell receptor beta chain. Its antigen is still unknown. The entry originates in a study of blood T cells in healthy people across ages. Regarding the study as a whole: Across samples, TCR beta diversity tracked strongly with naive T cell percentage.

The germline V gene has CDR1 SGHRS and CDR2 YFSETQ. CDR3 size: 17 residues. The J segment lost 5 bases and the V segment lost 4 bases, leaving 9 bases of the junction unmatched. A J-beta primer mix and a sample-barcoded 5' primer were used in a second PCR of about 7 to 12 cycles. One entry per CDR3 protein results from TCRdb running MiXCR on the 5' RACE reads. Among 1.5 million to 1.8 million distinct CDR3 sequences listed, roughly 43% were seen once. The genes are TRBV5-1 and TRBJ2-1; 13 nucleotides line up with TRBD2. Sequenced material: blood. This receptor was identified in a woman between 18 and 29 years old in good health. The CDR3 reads CASSRRQGTSGDNEQFF. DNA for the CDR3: TGCGCCAGCAGCCGTCGCCAGGGGACTAGCGGGGACAATGAGCAGTTCTTC.